Below are 31 T cell receptor beta chains sequenced from a single sample in a study of CD8 T cells in Susac syndrome. With random hexamers, roughly 0.45 to 1 ug RNA was reverse transcribed. One entry per CDR3 protein, called by TCRdb with MiXCR from the immunoSEQ multiplex PCR reads. The sample comprises about 200,000 distinct CDR3 sequences, roughly 90% of which are singletons, and about 0.1% rests with the top ten. Sequenced input: CD4+ T cells from PBMCs. The source of these receptors is a human donor with Susac syndrome.

This sequence joins TRBV30 and TRBJ1-6, with D tentatively TRBD1 (6 bases). Germline V gives CDR1 GTSNPN, CDR2 SVGIG (reference sequence). This CDR3 region has 13 residues. The V and J ends lost 5 bases and 10 bases respectively, with 15 bases between them. CDR3 nucleotide sequence: TGTGCCTGGGTCGACAGGTCGCCCTCACCCCTCCACTTT. It translates to CAWVDRSPSPLHF.

This chain joins TRBV28 and TRBJ2-1; 14 bases align to TRBD2. V lost 2 bases, J lost 8 bases, and 11 bases stayed unmatched. CDR3 length: 18 residues. Germline CDR1 reads MDHEN; CDR2 reads SYDVKM. The CDR3 coding sequence is TGTGCCAGCAGTTTAAGACCGGGGACTAGCGGGAGATATGATGAGCAGTTCTTC. This translates into CASSLRPGTSGRYDEQFF.

The chain carries TRBV5-1 and TRBJ2-3, with D perhaps TRBD2 (6 bases). Trimming removed 2 bases at V and 3 bases at J, with 13 bases between. The CDR3 runs to 15 residues. CDR1 is SGHRS and CDR2 is YFSETQ in the germline V gene. The chain's CDR3 is CASSFFGSWTDTQYF. The CDR3 DNA follows: TGCGCCAGCAGCTTCTTCGGGAGCTGGACAGATACGCAGTATTTT.

V and J are TRBV27 and TRBJ2-7; 10 bases align to TRBD1. The CDR3 sequence is 15 residues long. V gave up 5 bases and J gave up 5 bases; unmatched junction bases: 9. Germline V gene lookup returns CDR1 MNHEY and CDR2 SMNVEV (reference sequence). In DNA form, the CDR3 reads TGTGCCAGCAGTGGACGGGACAGGGGATCGGACGAGCAGTACTTC. Encoded protein: CASSGRDRGSDEQYF.

The chain joins TRBV6-1 to TRBJ1-6; 8 bases align to TRBD1. Germline-derived CDR1 and CDR2 are MNHNS and SASEGT. V was clipped by 7 bases and J by 7 bases; unmatched bases: 12. The CDR3 is made up of 16 amino acids. Written as DNA, the CDR3 is TGTGCCAGCATCAAATCCTTAACAGGGGGGAATTCACCCCTCCACTTT. This translates into CASIKSLTGGNSPLHF.

As for this clonotype: The junction departs from the called germline gene at one end, perhaps through a read error. CDR3 amino acids: CASSLVSGADYNEQFF. The CDR3 region has the DNA TGTGCTAGCAGCTTAGTTAGCGGGGCCGACTACAATGAGCAGTTCTTC. The V gene is TRBV7-7, the J gene TRBJ2-1; 8 bases map to TRBD2. Looked up from germline, CDR1 is SSHAT and CDR2 is FNYEAQ (reference sequence). The CDR3 contains 16 residues.

V is TRBV30 and J is TRBJ2-1; D is unresolved. V was shortened by 0 bases and J by 7 bases, with 10 bases between the two germline ends. This CDR3 region has 13 residues. Germline V gives CDR1 GTSNPN, CDR2 SVGIG (reference sequence). The CDR3 loop reads CAWSVYSLNEQFF. In DNA, the CDR3 is TGTGCCTGGAGTGTATACTCTCTTAATGAGCAGTTCTTC.

The chain uses TRBV6-2 or TRBV6-3 and TRBJ1-6, with TRBD1 as a possible D gene (5 bases). CDR3 length: 13 amino acids. Looked up from germline, CDR1 is MNHEY and CDR2 is SVGEGT. The V end was cut by 10 bases, the J end by 10 bases, with 17 bases between. In DNA form, the CDR3 reads TGTGCCATCAAGACAGTATCCGGATCACCCCTCCACTTT. It translates to CAIKTVSGSPLHF.

The chain is built from TRBV6-1 and TRBJ2-2; D may be TRBD1 or TRBD2 (5 bases each). CDR3 length: 15 residues. In germline, CDR1 is MNHNS, CDR2 SASEGT. V lost 2 bases, J lost 5 bases, and 12 bases lay in between. The CDR3 is CASSEFGTATGELFF. CDR3 nucleotide sequence: TGTGCCAGCAGTGAATTCGGGACGGCGACCGGGGAGCTGTTTTTT.

This rearrangement joins TRBV19 to TRBJ2-6, with D hard to call. The CDR3 has 12 residues. Germline CDR1 is LNHDA and CDR2 is SQIVND (reference sequence). V shed 6 bases and J shed 3 bases, with 3 bases lying between them. For the CDR3, the DNA is TGTGCCAGTAGGGGTGGGGCCAACGTCCTGACTTTC. Its translation: CASRGGANVLTF. The full variable domain, completed using reference TRBV19 and TRBJ2-6, is DGGITQSPKYLFRKEGQNVTLSCEQNLNHDAMYWYRQDPGQGLRLIYYSQIVNDFQKGDIAEGYSVSREKKESFPLTVTSAQKNPTAFYLCASRGGANVLTFGAGSRLTVL.

This clonotype was recorded a few times. The chain links TRBV7-2 to TRBJ2-1, with TRBD2 matching over 14 bases. Germline V gene lookup returns CDR1 SGHTA and CDR2 FQGNSA. Trimming cost V 0 bases and J 3 bases; bases outside gene matches: 4. This CDR3 contains 18 residues. This CDR3 is CASSLAGTSGGHYNEQFF. The DNA of the CDR3 is TGTGCCAGCAGCTTAGCCGGGACTAGCGGGGGACACTACAATGAGCAGTTCTTC.

The rearrangement joins TRBV2 to TRBJ2-1; the match to TRBD2 covers 11 bases. V shed 3 bases, J shed 15 bases, and the junction held 7 bases outside the gene matches. The germline V gene encodes CDR1 SNHLY and CDR2 FYNNEI. This CDR3 is built from 13 residues. CDR3 in DNA: TGTGCCAGCAGTGAGCTGACTAGCGGGATTTGGTTCTTC. Translating it yields CASSELTSGIWFF.

The J gene is TRBJ2-3, the V gene TRBV5-4; TRBD1 or TRBD2 may be the D gene (5 bases each). Trimming took off 3 bases at V and 2 bases at J, with 13 bases between the two ends. This CDR3 contains 15 residues. CDR1 is SGHNT and CDR2 is YYREEE in the germline V gene (reference sequence). DNA of the CDR3: TGTGCCAGCAGCTGGGGGTCAGATTACACAGATACGCAGTATTTT. Translating it yields CASSWGSDYTDTQYF.

The rearrangement joins TRBV4-2 to TRBJ2-4; D is uncertain. Deletions cut 1 base from V and 0 bases from J, with 10 bases between. The germline V gene has CDR1 LGHNA and CDR2 YNFKEQ. This CDR3 contains 16 residues. The CDR3 DNA reads TGTGCCAGCAGCCAAGTGGCGGATCTAGCCAAAAACATTCAGTACTTC. This sequence encodes CASSQVADLAKNIQYF.

The chain employs TRBV2 and TRBJ1-5; D remains ambiguous. Germline values: CDR1 SNHLY, CDR2 FYNNEI. The germline V and J ends were trimmed by 1 base and 4 bases, with 11 bases remaining between them. The CDR3 loop spans 15 amino acids. CDR3 coding DNA: TGTGCCAGCAGTGAAGGATTGGAGTTAAATCAGCCCCAGCATTTT. Its protein product is CASSEGLELNQPQHF.

The rearrangement links TRBV3-1 to TRBJ1-6; D possibly corresponds to TRBD1 (5 bases). Trimming cost V 5 bases and J 0 bases, with 8 bases left between them. The length of the CDR3 is 15 residues. Germline CDR1 and CDR2: LGHDT and YNNKEL (reference sequence). For the CDR3, the DNA is TGTGCCAGCAGCACAGACAGCTCCTATAATTCACCCCTCCACTTT. Its translation: CASSTDSSYNSPLHF. Full variable domain (missing parts from reference TRBV3-1 and TRBJ1-6): DTAVSQTPKYLVTQMGNDKSIKCEQNLGHDTMYWYKQDSKKFLKIMFSYNNKELIINETVPNRFSPKSPDKAHLNLHINSLELGDSAVYFCASSTDSSYNSPLHFGNGTRLTVT.

The chain combines TRBV30 with TRBJ1-4; D is ambiguous. V shed 5 bases and J shed 5 bases, with 15 bases lying between them. Per germline, CDR1 GTSNPN and CDR2 SVGIG (reference sequence). The CDR3 runs to 14 residues. The DNA of the CDR3 is TGTGCCTGGCAAAAGGGTAACATGAATGAAAAACTGTTTTTT. Amino acids: CAWQKGNMNEKLFF.

The rearrangement uses TRBV19 and TRBJ1-2, with D hard to call. CDR1 and CDR2 (germline): LNHDA, SQIVND (reference sequence). The CDR3 length is 13 residues. Trimming pared 3 bases from V and 2 bases from J, leaving 7 bases between. CDR3 in amino acids: CASSMRFNYGYTF. The CDR3, as DNA: TGTGCCAGTAGTATGAGGTTCAACTATGGCTACACCTTC.

The chain employs TRBV6-6 and TRBJ2-1, with D possibly being TRBD2 (6 bases). V lost 2 bases to trimming and J lost 8 bases, with 10 bases between them. The CDR3 runs 13 residues. In germline, CDR1 is MNHNY, CDR2 SVGAGI (reference sequence). The CDR3 here is CASSYGRIDEQFF. The CDR3 DNA reads as TGTGCCAGCAGTTACGGGAGGATCGATGAGCAGTTCTTC.

The chain couples TRBV10-3 to TRBJ2-6, with TRBD2 matching 9 bases. The CDR3 is 16 amino acids. V was clipped by 4 bases and J by 2 bases; unmatched bases: 3. The germline CDR1 and CDR2 sequences are ENHRY and SYGVKD. The CDR3 DNA is TGTGCCATCAGTGGGCTAGCGGGAACTGGGGCCAACGTCCTGACTTTC. Translation: CAISGLAGTGANVLTF.

The genes are TRBV5-1 and TRBJ2-1; 8 bases are a match to TRBD2. V dropped 5 bases and J dropped 4; count of bases not matched to a gene: 8. The CDR3 loop spans 15 amino acids. Germline assignment: CDR1 SGHRS and CDR2 YFSETQ. CDR3 coding DNA: TGCGCCAGCAGAGTCAGCGGGGGCCGTTACAATGAGCAGTTCTTC. As protein: CASRVSGGRYNEQFF.

This clonotype was detected only once. The CDR3 sequence is CAWISVNTEAFF. The CDR3 DNA follows: TGTGCCTGGATATCAGTGAACACTGAAGCTTTCTTT. J is TRBJ1-1 and V is TRBV30; D not resolved. V dropped 4 bases and J dropped 0 bases, with 6 bases sitting between them. The germline V gene encodes CDR1 GTSNPN and CDR2 SVGIG (reference sequence). The CDR3 is 12 amino acids.

V usage is TRBV6-5 and J usage is TRBJ2-3, with unresolved D. The V end was cut by 4 bases, the J end by 2 bases, with 7 bases between. Germline CDR1 and CDR2: MNHEY and SVGAGI. There are 13 residues in the CDR3. The CDR3 here is CASSLRDTDTQYF. CDR3 in DNA: TGTGCCAGCAGTTTAAGGGACACAGATACGCAGTATTTT.

The chain has TRBV19 and TRBJ2-1; 9 bases align to TRBD1. Trimming cost V 11 bases and J 3 bases; bases outside gene matches: 8. Germline V CDR1 and CDR2: LNHDA, SQIVND (reference sequence). The CDR3 runs 14 residues. The DNA for the CDR3 is TGTGCCTCGACCCCGGGACAGGGCTACAATGAGCAGTTCTTC. As protein: CASTPGQGYNEQFF.

The chain uses TRBV2 and TRBJ2-7; a weak D match, TRBD1 (5 bases). The germline gives CDR1 SNHLY, CDR2 FYNNEI. The CDR3 consists of 11 residues. Trimming shortened V by 4 bases and J by 7 bases, and 8 bases separated the two germline ends. The chain's CDR3 is CASSGTSEQYF. CDR3 coding DNA: TGTGCCAGCAGTGGGACATCTGAGCAGTACTTC. The variable domain in full, completed from reference TRBV2 and TRBJ2-7, reads EPEVTQTPSHQVTQMGQEVILRCVPISNHLYFYWYRQILGQKVEFLVSFYNNEISEKSEIFDDQFSVERPDGSNFTLKIRSTKLEDSAMYFCASSGTSEQYFGPGTRLTVT.

In this sample, this clonotype turned up once. V is TRBV2 and J is TRBJ1-1; 7 nucleotides align to TRBD1. Per germline, CDR1 SNHLY and CDR2 FYNNEI. V lost 4 bases and J lost 4; bases outside the gene matches: 3. CDR3 length: 13 amino acids. The CDR3 loop is CASSGSGGTEAFF. The CDR3 DNA reads TGTGCCAGCAGTGGGTCAGGGGGCACTGAAGCTTTCTTT.

This rearrangement joins TRBV6-5 to TRBJ1-3; D unclear. The germline CDR1 and CDR2 sequences are MNHEY and SVGAGI. With 9 bases removed from V and 2 bases from J, the gap between germline ends came to 8 bases. The CDR3 covers 12 residues. For the CDR3, the DNA is TGTGCCAGTCGAACGGCTGGAAACACCATATATTTT. Residues: CASRTAGNTIYF.

V gene TRBV19 combines with J gene TRBJ1-5; 8 bases align to TRBD1. Unmatched junction bases numbered 12, after V lost 6 bases and J lost 8 bases. CDR3 length equals 15 residues. Per germline, CDR1 LNHDA and CDR2 SQIVND (reference sequence). The CDR3 region is CASRTQGAPVEPQHF. The CDR3 DNA is TGTGCCAGTAGAACCCAGGGGGCCCCGGTGGAGCCCCAGCATTTT.

The chain employs TRBV5-6 and TRBJ2-2; D could derive from TRBD1 or TRBD2 (5 bases each). The CDR3 sequence is 16 residues long. Looked up from germline, CDR1 is SGHDT and CDR2 is YYEEEE. V was clipped by 7 bases and J by 0 bases, with 16 bases between them. In nucleotides, the CDR3 is TGTGCCAGCGAACTCCTCCGGGGCGCGAACACCGGGGAGCTGTTTTTT. Its translation: CASELLRGANTGELFF.

J is TRBJ2-2 and V is TRBV20-1; D is perhaps TRBD2 (6 bases). Germline V gene data show CDR1 as DFQATT and CDR2 as SNEGSKA (reference sequence). Trimming removed 3 bases from V and 7 bases from J, with 15 bases in between. The CDR3 has 14 residues. CDR3 bases: TGCAGTGCTAGTTCCGGGACTTGGGGCGGGGAGCTGTTTTTT. Encoded protein: CSASSGTWGGELFF.

This clonotype was seen just once. The genes are TRBV3-1 and TRBJ1-6; 8 positions agree with TRBD1. The CDR3 consists of 17 residues. The germline V gene encodes CDR1 LGHDT and CDR2 YNNKEL (reference sequence). V trimming: 1 base; J trimming: 3 bases; junction bases outside the gene matches: 5. CDR3 nucleotides: TGTGCCAGCAGCCAAGCCCTGACAGGGGACTATAATTCACCCCTCCACTTT. This gives the protein CASSQALTGDYNSPLHF.